This is a list of T cell receptor beta chains from one sample in a study of cytomegalovirus exposure and HLA in healthy donors. Some clones are missing from TCRdb's copy, which holds only in-frame ones; the method was immunoSEQ multiplex PCR. The sample yields over 150,000 clones, around 79% seen once. Sequencing was done on a sample of PBMCs. The receptor set was obtained from a middle-aged woman in good health and CMV-seropositive. The CDR3 runs from the conserved cysteine through the conserved F or W. Each record gives: D gene, clone size, V gene, J gene, CDR3 protein, CDR3 DNA. D genes are given only for firm matches. The size of a clone is reported for some rows only, either as once, few or many, or as a class for expanded clones.

>TRBD1|few|TRBV30|TRBJ1-1
CAWSVLPGGSNTEAFF
TGTGCCTGGAGTGTACTTCCAGGGGGCAGTAACACTGAAGCTTTCTTT
>.|.|TRBV7-2|TRBJ2-3
CASRGWAGLDTQYF
TGTGCCAGCAGGGGTTGGGCGGGTCTAGATACGCAGTATTTT
>.|.|TRBV28|TRBJ1-6
CASSKGVSPLHF
TGTGCCAGCAGTAAGGGGGTTTCACCCCTCCACTTT
>.|once|TRBV28|TRBJ2-7
CASSLAASYEQYF
TGTGCCAGCAGTTTAGCGGCCTCCTACGAGCAGTACTTC
>.|.|TRBV7-9|TRBJ1-1
CASSEDSLEAFF
TGTGCCAGCAGCGAGGACAGCCTTGAAGCTTTCTTT
>TRBD1|.|TRBV18|TRBJ1-5
CASSDTGGIQPQHF
TGTGCCAGCTCAGATACAGGGGGCATTCAGCCCCAGCATTTT
>TRBD1|.|TRBV9|TRBJ2-2
CASNPGQITGELFF
TGTGCCAGCAACCCGGGACAGATCACCGGGGAGCTGTTTTTT
>.|.|TRBV10-3|TRBJ1-5
CAISDYAFGGLSNQPQHF
TGTGCCATCAGTGATTATGCCTTCGGGGGTTTGAGCAATCAGCCCCAGCATTTT
>.|.|TRBV4-1|TRBJ1-1
CASSQEPGVPYTEAFF
TGCGCCAGCAGCCAAGAGCCAGGGGTCCCCTACACTGAAGCTTTCTTT
>.|.|TRBV7-9|TRBJ2-1
CASSSLVVEQFF
TGTGCCAGCAGTAGCTTGGTTGTTGAGCAGTTCTTC
>.|few|TRBV19|TRBJ2-1
CASSIGGRGHYNEQFF
TGTGCCAGTAGTATAGGAGGGCGGGGGCACTACAATGAGCAGTTCTTC
>.|.|TRBV19|TRBJ1-5
CASSIKRSGVQPQHF
TGTGCCAGTAGTATAAAGAGGTCAGGGGTTCAGCCCCAGCATTTT
>TRBD1|.|TRBV7-8|TRBJ2-7
CASSNQPGQIAGEQYF
TGTGCCAGCAGCAACCAACCGGGACAGATAGCAGGCGAGCAGTACTTC
>TRBD1|.|TRBV28|TRBJ2-7
CASSPLGTGYYEQYF
TGTGCCAGCAGTCCACTGGGGACAGGGTACTACGAGCAGTACTTC
>TRBD2|.|TRBV27|TRBJ2-2
CASSLVSGNGGSGELFF
TGTGCCAGCAGTTTAGTTAGCGGGAACGGGGGCAGCGGGGAGCTGTTTTTT
>.|.|TRBV5-1|TRBJ1-2
CASSFDTGNYGYTF
TGCGCCAGCAGCTTCGACACAGGGAACTATGGCTACACCTTC
>TRBD1|.|TRBV6-1|TRBJ1-3
CASSESGTAVNSGNTIYF
TGTGCCAGCAGTGAGTCCGGGACAGCGGTAAACTCTGGAAACACCATATATTTT
>.|.|TRBV5-1|TRBJ1-1
CASSFTGDNTEAFF
TGCGCCAGCAGCTTCACAGGTGACAACACTGAAGCTTTCTTT
>.|.|TRBV7-2|TRBJ2-5
CASSLRGTQETQYF
TGTGCCAGCAGCTTAAGGGGGACCCAAGAGACCCAGTACTTC
>.|.|TRBV4-3|TRBJ1-2
CASSQVVSTSPVPGYTF
TGCGCCAGCAGCCAAGTCGTGTCTACTTCCCCCGTCCCCGGCTACACCTTC
>TRBD1|.|TRBV6-5|TRBJ2-3
CASIDRGRDTQYF
TGTGCCAGCATAGACAGGGGGCGAGATACGCAGTATTTT
>.|.|TRBV7-2|TRBJ2-7
CASSLGQGLFYEQYF
TGTGCCAGCAGCTTAGGGCAGGGGCTATTCTACGAGCAGTACTTC
>TRBD1|.|TRBV2|TRBJ1-2
CASSRTGAIYGYTF
TGTGCCAGCAGTCGGACAGGGGCTATCTATGGCTACACCTTC
>.|.|TRBV27|TRBJ1-2
CASTLTAGNYGYTF
TGTGCCAGCACCCTTACCGCAGGGAACTATGGCTACACCTTC
>.|.|TRBV19|TRBJ1-3
CASRLDGGNTIYF
TGTGCCAGCAGACTTGACGGAGGAAACACCATATATTTT
>TRBD1|.|TRBV5-1|TRBJ1-1
CASSLAPGQGATEAFF
TGCGCCAGCAGCTTGGCCCCCGGACAGGGGGCAACTGAAGCTTTCTTT
>TRBD2|.|TRBV29-1|TRBJ2-7
CSVFDGRGGSYEQYF
TGCAGCGTGTTTGACGGGCGGGGGGGCTCCTACGAGCAGTACTTC
>TRBD2|.|TRBV18|TRBJ2-3
CASSPFSSGRDSDTQYF
TGTGCCAGCTCACCCTTCTCTAGCGGGAGGGACTCAGATACGCAGTATTTT
>TRBD2|.|TRBV7-8|TRBJ2-1
CASSLTSGGRDEQFF
TGTGCCAGCAGCTTAACTAGCGGGGGGAGGGATGAGCAGTTCTTC
>TRBD1|.|TRBV6-5|TRBJ1-5
CASSYSTGSDQPQHF
TGTGCCAGCAGTTACTCGACAGGGTCGGATCAGCCCCAGCATTTT
>TRBD2|.|TRBV7-2|TRBJ2-3
CASSFGLAGATDTQYF
TGTGCCAGCAGCTTCGGACTAGCGGGAGCCACAGATACGCAGTATTTT
>TRBD2|.|TRBV6-1|TRBJ2-1
CASYTSGGAYEQFF
TGTGCCAGCTATACTAGCGGGGGGGCGTATGAGCAGTTCTTC
>TRBD1|few|TRBV5-6|TRBJ1-3
CASSSRGLSGNTIYF
TGTGCCAGCAGTAGTAGGGGGCTCTCTGGAAACACCATATATTTT